This T cell receptor (beta chain) came from a study of T cells in Graves' hyperthyroidism and ophthalmopathy. V gave up 8 bases and J gave up 6 bases, with 18 bases separating them. Germline-derived CDR1 and CDR2 are SNHLY and FYNNEI. CDR3 length equals 14 residues. For ophthalmopathy patients, the Clinical Activity Score was at least 3 and the NOSPECS grade at least 4; duration was under 3 months. Uncontrolled infection, other autoimmune disease, pregnancy or lactation excluded patients. This clonotype showed up many times. Amplified regions were TCR beta CDR3 sequences from RNA transcripts. During a first-round RT-PCR of the TCR CDR3, the HTBI primer set was used. From the multiplex PCR reads, TCRdb called clonotypes with MiXCR, one entry per CDR3 protein. This sample has a few hundred thousand distinct CDR3 sequences, with around 15% found just once.

This receptor was identified in a woman aged 60-70 years with Graves' ophthalmopathy. This chain links TRBV2 with TRBJ2-3; either TRBD1 or TRBD2 may supply D (7 bases each). Input material: blood. The CDR3 protein is CASDLRGGWDTQYF. DNA of the CDR3: TGTGCCAGCGACCTCAGGGGGGGCTGGGATACGCAGTATTTT.